The sample holds a few counts of the clone carrying this T cell receptor (beta chain). Its antigen is still unknown. The data belong to a study of T-cell reconstitution after alpha-beta-depleted transplantation in children. Unique molecular identifiers were incorporated during preparation of the TCRbeta library. TCRdb reprocessed the PCR reads with MiXCR, giving one entry per CDR3 protein. The sample contains 120,000 to 150,000 distinct CDR3 sequences, around 8.5% of which appear only once. Study-level points and caveats: Expanded graft clones numbering several hundred reportedly gave rise to alpha-beta T cells about two months after transplant. Fresh T-cell production supplied most of the T-cell counts and diversity seen one year after transplant.

The germline gives CDR1 SGDLS, CDR2 YYNGEE. This CDR3 region has 15 residues. Trimming took 0 bases from V and 1 from J; bases not matched to a gene: 0. The sequencing here drew on PBMCs, mostly from graft donor cells, taken 180 days after TCRalphabeta/CD19-depleted stem cell transplant. This chain uses TRBV9 with TRBJ2-2, with 7 bases lining up with TRBD2. This receptor was identified in a female patient between 2 and 10 years old who had a stem cell transplant for congenital amegakaryocytic thrombocytopenia, so the T cells may come from the graft donor. This CDR3 is CASSVGGGNTGELFF. Here the CDR3 DNA reads TGTGCCAGCAGCGTAGGCGGGGGGAACACCGGGGAGCTGTTTTTT.